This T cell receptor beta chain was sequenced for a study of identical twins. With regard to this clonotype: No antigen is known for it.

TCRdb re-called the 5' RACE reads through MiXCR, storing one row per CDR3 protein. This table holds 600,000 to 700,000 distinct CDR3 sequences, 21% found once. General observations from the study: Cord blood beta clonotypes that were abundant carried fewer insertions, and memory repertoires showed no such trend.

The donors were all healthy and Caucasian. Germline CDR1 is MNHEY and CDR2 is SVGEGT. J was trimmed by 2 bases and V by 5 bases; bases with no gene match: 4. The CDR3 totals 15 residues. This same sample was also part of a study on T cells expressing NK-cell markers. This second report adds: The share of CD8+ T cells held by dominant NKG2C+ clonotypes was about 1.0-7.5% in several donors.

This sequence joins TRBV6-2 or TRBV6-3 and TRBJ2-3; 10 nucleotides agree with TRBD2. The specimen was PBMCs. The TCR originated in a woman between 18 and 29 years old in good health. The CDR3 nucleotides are TGTGCCAGCAGTCCTCTAGCGGGGGTCACAGATACGCAGTATTTT. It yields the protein CASSPLAGVTDTQYF.